This TCR beta chain was recovered during a study of blood T cell repertoires in COVID-19. Libraries were prepared by immunoSEQ multiplex PCR; TCRdb keeps only in-frame clonotypes and omits some of them. The sample lists around 200,000 clones; 75% to 90% were seen once. Trimming stripped 5 bases from V and 3 bases from J, with 23 bases between. The germline gives CDR1 SNHLY, CDR2 FYNNEI. CDR3 length: 17 residues. The rearrangement joins TRBV2 to TRBJ2-7; tentatively, D is TRBD1 (6 bases). The TCR comes from a man aged 35 to 55 who had recovered from COVID-19. The specimen sequenced was PBMCs or T cells enriched from blood (not recorded which). CDR3 protein: CASSFELPGRDIYEQYF. The CDR3 bases are TGTGCCAGCAGTTTCGAATTACCGGGACGGGACATCTACGAGCAGTACTTC.